This T cell receptor (beta chain) was retrieved from a study of control samples from healthy donors and cancer patients. Germline CDR1 and CDR2: DFQATT and SNEGSKA (reference sequence). This CDR3 contains 11 residues. Sequenced by immunoSEQ multiplex PCR; TCRdb stores in-frame clones only, minus some. In the table there are over 80,000 clones, 91% of which are singletons. This TCR came from a man younger than 45 in good health. The sample was blood. V is TRBV20-1 and J is TRBJ2-1, with 7 nucleotides matching TRBD2. CDR3 region: CSTGTINEQFF. CDR3 nucleotides: TGCAGCACCGGGACTATTAATGAGCAGTTCTTC.